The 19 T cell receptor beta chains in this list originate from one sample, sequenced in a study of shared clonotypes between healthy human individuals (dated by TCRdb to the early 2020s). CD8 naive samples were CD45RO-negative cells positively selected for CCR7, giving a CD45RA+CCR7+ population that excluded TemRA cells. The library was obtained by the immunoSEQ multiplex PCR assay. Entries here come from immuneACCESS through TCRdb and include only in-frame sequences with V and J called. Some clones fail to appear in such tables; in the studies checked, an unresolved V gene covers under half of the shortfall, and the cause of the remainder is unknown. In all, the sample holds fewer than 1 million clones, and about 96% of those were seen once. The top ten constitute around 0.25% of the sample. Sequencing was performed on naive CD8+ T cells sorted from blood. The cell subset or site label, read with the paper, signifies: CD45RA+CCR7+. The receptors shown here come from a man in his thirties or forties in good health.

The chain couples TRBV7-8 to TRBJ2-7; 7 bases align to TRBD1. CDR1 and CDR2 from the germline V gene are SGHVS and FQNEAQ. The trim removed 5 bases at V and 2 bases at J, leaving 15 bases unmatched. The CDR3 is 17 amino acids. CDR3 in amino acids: CASSLPTDRAPTYEQYF. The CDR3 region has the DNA TGTGCCAGCAGCCTACCTACAGACAGGGCGCCGACCTACGAGCAGTACTTC.

CDR3 protein: CASSLLREETTGELFF. The DNA of the CDR3 is TGTGCCAGCAGCTTACTGAGGGAGGAGACCACCGGGGAGCTGTTTTTT. The chain joins TRBV7-9 to TRBJ2-2; a possible D gene is TRBD2 (6 bases). Germline lookup yields CDR1 SEHNR and CDR2 FQNEAQ (reference sequence). The CDR3 totals 16 residues. The V gene lost 2 bases and the J gene lost 4 bases, with 14 bases spanning the gap.

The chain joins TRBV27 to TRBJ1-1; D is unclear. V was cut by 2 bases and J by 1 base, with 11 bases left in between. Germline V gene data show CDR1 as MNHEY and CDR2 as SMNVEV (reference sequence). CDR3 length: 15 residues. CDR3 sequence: CASSLIWSGNTEAFF. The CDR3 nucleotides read TGTGCCAGCAGTTTAATTTGGTCCGGGAACACTGAAGCTTTCTTT.

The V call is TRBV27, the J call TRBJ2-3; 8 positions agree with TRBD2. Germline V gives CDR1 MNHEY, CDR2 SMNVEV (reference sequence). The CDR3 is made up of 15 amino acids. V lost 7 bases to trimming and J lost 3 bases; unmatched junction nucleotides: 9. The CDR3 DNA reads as TGTGCCAGCATATCGGCAGGCGGGAGGACAGATACGCAGTATTTT. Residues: CASISAGGRTDTQYF.

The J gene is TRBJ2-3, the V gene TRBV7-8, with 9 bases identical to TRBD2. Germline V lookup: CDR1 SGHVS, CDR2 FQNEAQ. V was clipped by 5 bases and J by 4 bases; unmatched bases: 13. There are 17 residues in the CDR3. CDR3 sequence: CASSPEIPGLAPDTQYF. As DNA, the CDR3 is TGTGCCAGCAGCCCTGAAATCCCGGGACTAGCCCCAGATACGCAGTATTTT.

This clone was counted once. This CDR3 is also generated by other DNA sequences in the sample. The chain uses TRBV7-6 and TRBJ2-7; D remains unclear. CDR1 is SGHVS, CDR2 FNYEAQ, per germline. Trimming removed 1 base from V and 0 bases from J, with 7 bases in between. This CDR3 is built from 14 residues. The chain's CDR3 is CASSLGGDSYEQYF. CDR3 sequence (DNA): TGTGCCAGCAGCTTAGGCGGCGACTCCTACGAGCAGTACTTC.

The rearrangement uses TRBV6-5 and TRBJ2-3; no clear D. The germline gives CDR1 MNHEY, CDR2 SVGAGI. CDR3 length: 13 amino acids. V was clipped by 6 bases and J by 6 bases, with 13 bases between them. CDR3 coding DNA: TGTGCCAGCAGCTCTGATTTCGGGGATACGCAGTATTTT. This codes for CASSSDFGDTQYF.

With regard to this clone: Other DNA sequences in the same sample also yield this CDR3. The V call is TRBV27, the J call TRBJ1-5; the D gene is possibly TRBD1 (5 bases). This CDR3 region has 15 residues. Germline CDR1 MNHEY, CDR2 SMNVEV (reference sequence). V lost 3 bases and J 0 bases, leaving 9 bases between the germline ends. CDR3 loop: CASSFVGDSNQPQHF. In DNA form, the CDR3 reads TGTGCCAGCAGTTTTGTAGGGGATAGCAATCAGCCCCAGCATTTT.

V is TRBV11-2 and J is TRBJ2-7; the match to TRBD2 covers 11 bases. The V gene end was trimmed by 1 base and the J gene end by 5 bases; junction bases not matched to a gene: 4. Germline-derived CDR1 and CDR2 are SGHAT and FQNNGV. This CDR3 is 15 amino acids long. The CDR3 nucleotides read TGTGCCAGCAGCTTAGCGCCGACTAGCGGGAACGAGCAGTACTTC. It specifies CASSLAPTSGNEQYF.

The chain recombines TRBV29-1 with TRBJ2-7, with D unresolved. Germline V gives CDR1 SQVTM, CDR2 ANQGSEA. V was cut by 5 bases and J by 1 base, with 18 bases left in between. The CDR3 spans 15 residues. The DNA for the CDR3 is TGCAGCGTTCTTGTATCAACACACGCATCCTACGAGCAGTACTTC. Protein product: CSVLVSTHASYEQYF.

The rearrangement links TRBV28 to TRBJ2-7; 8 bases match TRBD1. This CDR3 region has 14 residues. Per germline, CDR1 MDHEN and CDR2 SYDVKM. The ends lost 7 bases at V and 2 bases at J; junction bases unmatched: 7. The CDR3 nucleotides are TGTGCCAGCAACCCGGACAGGGTAACCTACGAGCAGTACTTC. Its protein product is CASNPDRVTYEQYF.

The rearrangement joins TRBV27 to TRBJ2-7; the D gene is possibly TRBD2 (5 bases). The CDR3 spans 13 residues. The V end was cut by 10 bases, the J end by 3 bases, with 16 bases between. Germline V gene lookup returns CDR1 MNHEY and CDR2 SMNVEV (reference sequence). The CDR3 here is CATALTEGYEQYF. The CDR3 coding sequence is TGTGCCACCGCTCTTACCGAGGGCTACGAGCAGTACTTC.

CDR3 sequence (DNA): TGTGCCAGCAGTGAAGTCGGTGTGGACCCGGTAGGCGATGAGCAGTTCTTC. This translates into CASSEVGVDPVGDEQFF. The chain links TRBV2 to TRBJ2-1; D is ambiguous. Between the trimmed V and J ends, which lost 1 base and 8 bases, there was a span of 21 bases. The CDR3 sequence is 17 residues long. Germline loops: CDR1 SNHLY, CDR2 FYNNEI.

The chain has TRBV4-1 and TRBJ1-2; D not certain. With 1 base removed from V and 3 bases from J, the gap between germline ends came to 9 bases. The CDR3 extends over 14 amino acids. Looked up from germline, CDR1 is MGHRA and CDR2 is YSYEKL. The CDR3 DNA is TGCGCCAGCAGCCAAGGATCCGGGGACTATGGCTACACCTTC. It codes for CASSQGSGDYGYTF.

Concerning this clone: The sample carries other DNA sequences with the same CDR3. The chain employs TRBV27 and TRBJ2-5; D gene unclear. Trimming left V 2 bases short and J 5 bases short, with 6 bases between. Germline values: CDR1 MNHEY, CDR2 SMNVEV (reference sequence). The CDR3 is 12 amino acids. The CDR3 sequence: CASSLTGETQYF. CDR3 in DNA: TGTGCCAGCAGTTTAACTGGGGAGACCCAGTACTTC.

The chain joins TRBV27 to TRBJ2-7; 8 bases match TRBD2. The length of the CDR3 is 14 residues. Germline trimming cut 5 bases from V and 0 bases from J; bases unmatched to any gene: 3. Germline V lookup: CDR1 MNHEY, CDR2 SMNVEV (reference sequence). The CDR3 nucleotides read TGTGCCAGCAGTAGAACTAGCGGCTCCTACGAGCAGTACTTC. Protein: CASSRTSGSYEQYF.

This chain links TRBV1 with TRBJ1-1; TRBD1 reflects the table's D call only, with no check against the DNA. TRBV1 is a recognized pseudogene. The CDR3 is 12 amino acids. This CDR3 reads CTSSRGNTEAFF. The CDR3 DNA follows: TGCACCAGCAGCAGGGGGAACACTGAAGCTTTCTTT.

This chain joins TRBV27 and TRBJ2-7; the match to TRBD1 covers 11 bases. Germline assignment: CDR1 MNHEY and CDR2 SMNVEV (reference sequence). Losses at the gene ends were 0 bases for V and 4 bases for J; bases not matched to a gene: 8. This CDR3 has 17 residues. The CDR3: CASSLSLRTGGEYEQYF. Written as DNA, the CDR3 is TGTGCCAGCAGTTTATCGTTGCGGACAGGGGGCGAGTACGAGCAGTACTTC.

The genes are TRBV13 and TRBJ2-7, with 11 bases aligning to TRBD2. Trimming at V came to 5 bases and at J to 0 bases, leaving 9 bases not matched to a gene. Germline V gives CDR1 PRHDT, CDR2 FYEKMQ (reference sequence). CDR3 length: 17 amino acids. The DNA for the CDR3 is TGTGCCAGCAGCGACGGGACTAGCGGACTAAGCTCCTACGAGCAGTACTTC. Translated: CASSDGTSGLSSYEQYF.